This T cell receptor (beta chain) was sequenced for a study of post-analysis software for immune sequencing data. The overall study: Relapsing-remitting, secondary progressive and progressive-relapsing courses of multiple sclerosis were included. Overall study findings and caveats: Normalized Chao1 diversity was significantly lower in multiple sclerosis patients than in controls. Strong co-clustering by F measure linked samples that shared a preparation batch. Relative to controls, patients had five TRBV segments at higher frequency, with TRBV5-6, TRBV5-1 and TRBV20-1 among these.

The length of the CDR3 is 18 residues. As to this clonotype: Its antigen remains unidentified. At one end, the junction sequence differs from germline, possibly due to a read error.

Each TCR beta cDNA library carried unique molecular identifiers. Input amounts of roughly 0.85 to 10 million T cells were used. These gave about 500,000 cDNA molecules, so each molecule approximated one T cell. TCRdb processed the PCR reads anew with MiXCR; each CDR3 protein has one entry. The table records roughly 170,000 distinct CDR3 sequences, around 28% of them present only once. The source is a girl between 10 and 17 years old with multiple sclerosis. The chain carries TRBV12-3 or TRBV12-4 and TRBJ1-2; 12 nucleotides line up with TRBD1. The specimen sequenced was blood. The CDR3 DNA is TGTGCCAGCAGTCCCCTCCGGGACAGGGGGCCAACTAACTGTGGCTACACCTTC. Protein product: CASSPLRDRGPTNCGYTF.